The source of this T cell receptor (beta chain) is a study of shared clonotypes between healthy human individuals. Study-level points and caveats: An expected dependence of interdonor clonotype sharing on sequencing depth was noted. Only blood was sampled; tissue repertoires likely differ. Relative to their counterparts shared across all four donors, non-shared clonotypes exhibited diminished generation probabilities. Rarefaction curves obtained for sorted subsets showed sequencing incomplete despite large depth.

Clones were read by immunoSEQ multiplex PCR, and TCRdb kept only the in-frame ones, dropping some. Here the sample spans over 2,000,000 clones, around 95% being singletons. V was cut by 5 bases and J by 6 bases, with 17 bases left in between. Germline lookup yields CDR1 LNHDA and CDR2 SQIVND (reference sequence). The CDR3 is 15 amino acids. As concerns this clone: Antigen specificity is unknown.

Positively selected for CCR7, the CD45RO-negative cells used as naive CD8 cells excluded terminally differentiated effector memory CD45RA+ cells. The sequenced sample consisted of naive CD8+ T cells from PBMCs. The chain carries TRBV19 and TRBJ2-1, with D possibly called TRBD1 or TRBD2 (5 bases each). The sequence derives from a man younger than 30 in good health. Some clones in this sample may be carry-over from other donors' samples. The CDR3 DNA sequence: TGTGCCAGTAGTCCGGGACCCCACCCCCTCAATGAGCAGTTCTTC. This encodes CASSPGPHPLNEQFF. Looking up the rest from reference TRBV19 and TRBJ2-1 gives the full variable domain: DGGITQSPKYLFRKEGQNVTLSCEQNLNHDAMYWYRQDPGQGLRLIYYSQIVNDFQKGDIAEGYSVSREKKESFPLTVTSAQKNPTAFYLCASSPGPHPLNEQFFGPGTRLTVL.